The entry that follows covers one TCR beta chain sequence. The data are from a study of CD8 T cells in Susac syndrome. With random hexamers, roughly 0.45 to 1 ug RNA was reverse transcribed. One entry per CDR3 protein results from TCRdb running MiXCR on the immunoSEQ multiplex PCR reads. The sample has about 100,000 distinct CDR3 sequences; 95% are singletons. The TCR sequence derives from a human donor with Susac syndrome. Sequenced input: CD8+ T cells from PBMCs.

The CDR3 sequence is CASSPQDRYYGYTF. CDR3 sequence (DNA): TGTGCCAGCTCACCCCAGGACAGATACTATGGCTACACCTTC. The chain couples TRBV18 to TRBJ1-2; D is perhaps TRBD1 (6 bases). Trimming removed 3 bases at V and 3 bases at J, with 11 bases between. Per the germline V gene, CDR1 is KGHSH and CDR2 is LQKENI. This CDR3 contains 14 residues.